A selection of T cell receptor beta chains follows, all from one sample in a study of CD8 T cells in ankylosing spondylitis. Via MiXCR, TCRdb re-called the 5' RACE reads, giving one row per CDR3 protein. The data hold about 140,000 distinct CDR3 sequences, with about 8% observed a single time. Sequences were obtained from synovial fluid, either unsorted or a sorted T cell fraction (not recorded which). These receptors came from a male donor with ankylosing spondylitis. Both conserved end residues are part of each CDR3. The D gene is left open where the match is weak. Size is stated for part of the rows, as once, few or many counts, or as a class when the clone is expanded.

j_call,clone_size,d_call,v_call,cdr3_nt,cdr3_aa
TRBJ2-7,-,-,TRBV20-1,TGCAGTGCTCGAAAGGGACCTTACGAGCAGTACTTC,CSARKGPYEQYF
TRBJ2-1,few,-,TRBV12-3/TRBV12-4,TGTGCCAGCAGGGGGGGGGCCGGATACAATGAGCAGTTCTTC,CASRGGAGYNEQFF
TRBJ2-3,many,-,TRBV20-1,TGCAGTGCCCTCCCCTCTAACACAGATACGCAGTATTTT,CSALPSNTDTQYF
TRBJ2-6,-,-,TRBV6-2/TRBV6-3,TGTGCCAGCAGCCATTATCCAGGGAGCGGGGCCAACGTCCTGACTTTC,CASSHYPGSGANVLTF
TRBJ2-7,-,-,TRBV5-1,TGCGCCAGCAGCTTGTTCCCCGGGCGGGAGCAGTACTTC,CASSLFPGREQYF
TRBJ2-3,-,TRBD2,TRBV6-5,TGTGCCAGCAGTTACTTCTCTAGCGGTAGCACAGATACGCAGTATTTT,CASSYFSSGSTDTQYF
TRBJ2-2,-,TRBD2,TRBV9,TGTGCCAGCAGCGTAGCCACGACTAGCTACGGGGAGCTGTTTTTT,CASSVATTSYGELFF
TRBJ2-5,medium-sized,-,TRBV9,TGTGCCAGCAGCGTAGGTCCAGAAGAGACCCAGTACTTC,CASSVGPEETQYF
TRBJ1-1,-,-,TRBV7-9,TGTGCCAGCAGCCAGATGAACACTGAAGCTTTCTTT,CASSQMNTEAFF
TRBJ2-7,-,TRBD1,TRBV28,TGTGCCAGCAGAAGCTTCGGGACAGGGGCGTACGAGCAGTACTTC,CASRSFGTGAYEQYF
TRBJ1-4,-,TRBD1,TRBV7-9,TGTGCCTGGACAGGGGGCGATGATGAAAAACTGTTTTTT,CAWTGGDDEKLFF
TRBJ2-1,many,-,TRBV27,TGTGCCAGCAGTTTCCGGGCCGACAATGAGCAGTTCTTC,CASSFRADNEQFF
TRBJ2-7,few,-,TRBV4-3,TGCGCCAGCAGCCAAGATTCAACCGGACAAGCGCAGTACTTC,CASSQDSTGQAQYF
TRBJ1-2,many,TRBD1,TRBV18,TGTGCCAGCTCACAGGGACAGGATCTCACCTATGGCTACACCTTC,CASSQGQDLTYGYTF
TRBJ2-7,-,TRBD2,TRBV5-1,TGCGCCAGCACGGGTGCGGGAGGGCGCGGCTACGAGCAGTACTTC,CASTGAGGRGYEQYF
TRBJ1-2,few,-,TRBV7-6,TGTGCCAGCAGCTTAGCCCCTCAGGGGAAATATGGCTACACCTTC,CASSLAPQGKYGYTF
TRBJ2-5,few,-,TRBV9,TGTGCCAGCAGCGTCGGCCCGGGGGAAGAGACCCAGTACTTC,CASSVGPGEETQYF
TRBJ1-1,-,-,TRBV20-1,TGCAGTGCTCCGGACGGGGGGTACAGTGAAGCTTTCTTT,CSAPDGGYSEAFF
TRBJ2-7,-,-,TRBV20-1,TGCAGTGCCGTCGGGACTCCGGACAACGAGCAGTACTTC,CSAVGTPDNEQYF
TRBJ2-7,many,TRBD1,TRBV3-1,TGTGCCAGCAGCCAAGCAGGACAGGGGCCGACCTACGAGCAGTACTTC,CASSQAGQGPTYEQYF
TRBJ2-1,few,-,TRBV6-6,TGTGCCAGCAGTTACTCGCAGGATGAGCAGTTCTTC,CASSYSQDEQFF
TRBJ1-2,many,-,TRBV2,TGTGCCAGCAGTTTCGAAGTTCATGGCTACACCTTC,CASSFEVHGYTF
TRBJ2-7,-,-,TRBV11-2,TGTGCCAGCAGCGTCCACGGGGACGGATACTACGAGCAGTACTTC,CASSVHGDGYYEQYF
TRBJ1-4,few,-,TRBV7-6,TGTGCCAGCAGCGTAAACAGGGCAACTAATGAAAAACTGTTTTTT,CASSVNRATNEKLFF
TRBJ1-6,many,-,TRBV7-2,TGTGCCAGCAGGGACGTTAGAAGCTCCTATAATTCACCCCTCCACTTT,CASRDVRSSYNSPLHF
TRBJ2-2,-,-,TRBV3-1,TGTGCCAGCAGCCTGGCCAACACCGGGGAGCTGTTTTTT,CASSLANTGELFF
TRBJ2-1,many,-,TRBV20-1,TGCAGTGCTACCGGGTGGAGCTCCTACAATGAGCAGTTCTTC,CSATGWSSYNEQFF
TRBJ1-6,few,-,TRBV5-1,TGCGCCAGCAGCTTGGCCGCGGGTTCACCCCTCCACTTT,CASSLAAGSPLHF
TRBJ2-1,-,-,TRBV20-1,TGCAGTGCTAGGGCGAGAGGGACCTACAATGAGCAGTTCTTC,CSARARGTYNEQFF
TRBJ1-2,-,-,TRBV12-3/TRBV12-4,TGTGCCAGCAGTTTCGAAACAAGGGATGGCTACACCTTC,CASSFETRDGYTF
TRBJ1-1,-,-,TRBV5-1,TGCGCCAGCAGCCCCATTATTGGTGGGAACACTGAAGCTTTCTTT,CASSPIIGGNTEAFF